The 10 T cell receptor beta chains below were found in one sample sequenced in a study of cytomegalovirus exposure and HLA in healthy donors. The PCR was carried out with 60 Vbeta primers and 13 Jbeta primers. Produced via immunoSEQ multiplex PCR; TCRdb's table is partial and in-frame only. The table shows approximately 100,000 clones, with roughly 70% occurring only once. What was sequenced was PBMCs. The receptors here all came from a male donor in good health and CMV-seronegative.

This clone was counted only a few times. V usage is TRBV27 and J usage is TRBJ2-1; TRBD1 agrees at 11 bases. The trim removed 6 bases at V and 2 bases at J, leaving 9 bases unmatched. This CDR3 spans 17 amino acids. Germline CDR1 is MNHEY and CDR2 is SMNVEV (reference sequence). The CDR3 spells CASSRTGGFVPYNEQFF. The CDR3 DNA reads TGTGCCAGCAGCCGGACAGGGGGCTTTGTCCCCTACAATGAGCAGTTCTTC.

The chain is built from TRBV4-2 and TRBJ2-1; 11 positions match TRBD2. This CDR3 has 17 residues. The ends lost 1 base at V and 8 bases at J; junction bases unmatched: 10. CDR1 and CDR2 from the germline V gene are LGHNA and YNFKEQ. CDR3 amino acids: CASSQGGLAGGLYEQFF. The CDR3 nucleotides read TGTGCCAGCAGCCAAGGAGGGTTAGCGGGAGGGTTGTATGAGCAGTTCTTC.

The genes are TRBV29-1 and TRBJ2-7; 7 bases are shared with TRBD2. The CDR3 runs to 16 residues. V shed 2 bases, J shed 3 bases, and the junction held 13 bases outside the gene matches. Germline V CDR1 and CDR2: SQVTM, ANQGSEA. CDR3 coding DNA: TGCAGCGTTGAAAGCGGGGAGTTAGGCTTGAACTACGAGCAGTACTTC. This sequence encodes CSVESGELGLNYEQYF.

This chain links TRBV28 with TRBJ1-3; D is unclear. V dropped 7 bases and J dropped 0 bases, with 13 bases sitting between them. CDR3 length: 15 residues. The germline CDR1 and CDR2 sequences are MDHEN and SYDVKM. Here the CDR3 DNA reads TGTGCCAGCACCGGAGGCTCTTACTCTGGAAACACCATATATTTT. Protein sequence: CASTGGSYSGNTIYF.

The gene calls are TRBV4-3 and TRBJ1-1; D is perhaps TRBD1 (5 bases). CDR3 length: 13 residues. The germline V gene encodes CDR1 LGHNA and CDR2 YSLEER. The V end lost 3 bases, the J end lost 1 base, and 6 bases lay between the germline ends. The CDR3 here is CASSHDRNTEAFF. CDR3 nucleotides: TGCGCCAGCAGCCACGACAGGAACACTGAAGCTTTCTTT.

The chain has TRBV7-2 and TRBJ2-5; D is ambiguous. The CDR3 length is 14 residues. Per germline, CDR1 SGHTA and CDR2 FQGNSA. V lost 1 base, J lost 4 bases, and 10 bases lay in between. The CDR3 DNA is TGTGCCAGCAGCTTAGAACTCGGTGGAGAGACCCAGTACTTC. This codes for CASSLELGGETQYF.

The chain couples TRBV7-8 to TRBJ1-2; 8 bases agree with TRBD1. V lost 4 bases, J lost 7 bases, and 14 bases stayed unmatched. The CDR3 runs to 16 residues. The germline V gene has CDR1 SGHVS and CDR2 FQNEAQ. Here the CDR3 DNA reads TGTGCCAGCAGCTCCCCCAGGGGGCAAGACCGGCTTGGCTACACCTTC. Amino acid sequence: CASSSPRGQDRLGYTF.

CDR3 bases: TGTGCCAGCAGCTTGGACCTGGCGGGAGGGAACACTGAAGCTTTCTTT. This translates into CASSLDLAGGNTEAFF. The chain links TRBV5-4 to TRBJ1-1; D is ambiguous. The germline V gene encodes CDR1 SGHNT and CDR2 YYREEE (reference sequence). V lost 0 bases and J lost 1, with 13 bases in between. This CDR3 has 16 amino acids.

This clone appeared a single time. The CDR3 protein is CASSSVGEINEQFF. CDR3 nucleotides: TGTGCCAGCAGTTCGGTAGGAGAAATCAATGAGCAGTTCTTC. V gene TRBV6-5 combines with J gene TRBJ2-1; D unresolved. The length of the CDR3 is 14 residues. Germline values: CDR1 MNHEY, CDR2 SVGAGI. Trimming removed 4 bases from V and 6 bases from J, with 13 bases in between.

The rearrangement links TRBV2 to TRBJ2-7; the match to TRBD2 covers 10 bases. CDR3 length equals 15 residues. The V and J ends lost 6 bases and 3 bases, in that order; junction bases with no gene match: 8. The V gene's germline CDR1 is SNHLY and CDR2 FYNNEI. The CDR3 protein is CASRARTSGNYEQYF. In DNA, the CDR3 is TGTGCCAGCAGAGCCCGGACTAGCGGAAACTACGAGCAGTACTTC.